A single sample is the source of the 20 T cell receptor beta chains below, sequenced in a study of blood T cell repertoires in COVID-19. Data came from immunoSEQ multiplex PCR; TCRdb stores just in-frame clones and leaves some out. The sample has 150,000 to 250,000 clones, roughly 90% seen once. The sample consisted of PBMCs or T cells enriched from blood (not recorded which). These receptors were obtained from a woman aged 30 to 39 who had recovered from COVID-19.

The V gene is TRBV4-3, the J gene TRBJ1-1; 10 bases agree with TRBD1. CDR3 size: 16 residues. Germline loops: CDR1 LGHNA, CDR2 YSLEER. V lost 3 bases, J lost 3 bases, and 7 bases stayed unmatched. The CDR3 is CASSHGQGGTDTEAFF. DNA of the CDR3: TGCGCCAGCAGCCATGGACAGGGGGGAACGGACACTGAAGCTTTCTTT.

The V call is TRBV19, the J call TRBJ2-4, with D perhaps matching TRBD2 (7 bases). The CDR3 length is 15 residues. Germline CDR1 LNHDA, CDR2 SQIVND (reference sequence). The germline V and J ends were trimmed by 6 bases and 6 bases, with 18 bases remaining between them. The CDR3 DNA reads TGTGCCAGTAGCACCCCCGGGGGAGGGGGAAACATTCAGTACTTC. Amino acid sequence: CASSTPGGGGNIQYF. Drawing the rest from reference TRBV19 and TRBJ2-4, the complete variable domain is DGGITQSPKYLFRKEGQNVTLSCEQNLNHDAMYWYRQDPGQGLRLIYYSQIVNDFQKGDIAEGYSVSREKKESFPLTVTSAQKNPTAFYLCASSTPGGGGNIQYFGAGTRLSVL.

The chain links TRBV7-2 to TRBJ2-7; 8 bases are shared with TRBD2. With V trimmed by 4 bases and J by 2 bases, 4 bases remained unmatched. The CDR3 consists of 14 residues. Per germline, CDR1 SGHTA and CDR2 FQGNSA. The CDR3 protein is CASSSAGEAYEQYF. In nucleotides, the CDR3 is TGTGCCAGCAGCTCAGCGGGAGAGGCCTACGAGCAGTACTTC.

This rearrangement joins TRBV19 to TRBJ1-2, with TRBD1 identical over 9 bases. The CDR3 covers 16 residues. V dropped 6 bases and J dropped 3; count of bases not matched to a gene: 11. The germline gives CDR1 LNHDA, CDR2 SQIVND (reference sequence). The CDR3 DNA sequence: TGTGCCAGTAGACACTCACCGGGACAGGGATACTATGGCTACACCTTC. As protein: CASRHSPGQGYYGYTF.

This chain joins TRBV4-3 and TRBJ1-1; tentatively, D is TRBD1 (6 bases). CDR1 is LGHNA and CDR2 is YSLEER in the germline V gene. With 0 bases removed from V and 3 bases from J, the gap between germline ends came to 14 bases. The CDR3 is 16 residues long. This chain's CDR3 is CASSQDWTVSHTEAFF. The CDR3 DNA reads TGCGCCAGCAGCCAAGATTGGACAGTTAGTCACACTGAAGCTTTCTTT.

Only one count was recorded for this clone. The genes are TRBV18 and TRBJ1-1; 7 nucleotides line up with TRBD1. There are 13 residues in the CDR3. Germline-derived CDR1 and CDR2 are KGHSH and LQKENI. With 9 bases clipped from V and 3 bases from J, the junction kept 7 bases outside the gene matches. In DNA, the CDR3 is TGTGCCAGTTCCAGGGGGTTGGACACTGAAGCTTTCTTT. Protein product: CASSRGLDTEAFF.

The genes are TRBV15 and TRBJ1-2, with TRBD1 as a possible D gene (6 bases). The CDR3 is 14 residues long. CDR1 LNHNV and CDR2 YYDKDF come from the germline V gene (reference sequence). V lost 6 bases and J 4 bases, leaving 15 bases between the germline ends. CDR3 in DNA: TGTGCCACCAGAAGCACAGGGATCACCTATGGCTACACCTTC. The encoded protein is CATRSTGITYGYTF.

J is TRBJ2-7 and V is TRBV6-5, with a weak D call TRBD1 (5 bases). Germline V gene sequence: CDR1 MNHEY, CDR2 SVGAGI. Trimming took 2 bases from V and 3 from J, leaving 8 bases between them. The CDR3 contains 13 residues. The CDR3 bases are TGTGCCAGCAGTTACGGGGCTAGCTACGAGCAGTACTTC. Amino acids: CASSYGASYEQYF.

This sequence joins TRBV11-2 and TRBJ1-3, with D possibly being TRBD1 (6 bases). Between the trimmed V and J ends, which lost 5 bases and 1 base, there was a span of 9 bases. Germline V lookup: CDR1 SGHAT, CDR2 FQNNGV. The CDR3 spans 14 residues. CDR3 DNA: TGTGCCAGCAGCCAGGGGTCGTCTGGAAACACCATATATTTT. Its protein is CASSQGSSGNTIYF.

The chain carries TRBV5-1 and TRBJ1-5, with D possibly being TRBD1 (5 bases). The germline V gene encodes CDR1 SGHRS and CDR2 YFSETQ. Trimming shortened V by 0 bases and J by 4 bases, and 11 bases separated the two germline ends. The CDR3 has 15 residues. CDR3 protein: CASSLDAQGNQPQHF. CDR3 nucleotide sequence: TGCGCCAGCAGCTTGGACGCTCAGGGAAATCAGCCCCAGCATTTT.

The chain is built from TRBV7-9 and TRBJ1-3; D possibly corresponds to TRBD1 (6 bases). Germline CDR1 reads SEHNR; CDR2 reads FQNEAQ (reference sequence). This CDR3 region has 18 residues. V was shortened by 1 base and J by 0 bases, with 16 bases between the two germline ends. The CDR3 loop is CASSLVAPGAHSGNTIYF. The CDR3 DNA is TGTGCCAGCAGCTTAGTCGCTCCAGGGGCCCACTCTGGAAACACCATATATTTT.

The chain is built from TRBV6-2 or TRBV6-3 and TRBJ2-7; D unclear. There are 15 residues in the CDR3. Germline CDR1 MNHEY, CDR2 SVGEGT. V was shortened by 0 bases and J by 2 bases, with 11 bases between the two germline ends. The CDR3 region has the DNA TGTGCCAGCAGTTACTCGGTCAGACTTCCCTACGAGCAGTACTTC. It codes for CASSYSVRLPYEQYF.

The rearrangement joins TRBV6-2 or TRBV6-3 to TRBJ1-5; possibly TRBD1 for D (5 bases). Germline CDR1 reads MNHEY; CDR2 reads SVGEGT. This CDR3 spans 13 amino acids. With 4 bases removed from V and 3 bases from J, the gap between germline ends came to 7 bases. CDR3 loop: CASSWGVNQPQHF. DNA of the CDR3: TGTGCCAGCAGTTGGGGGGTCAATCAGCCCCAGCATTTT.

The chain combines TRBV11-3 with TRBJ1-1; no firm D call. Germline CDR1 SGHNT, CDR2 YENEEA. Trimming left V 5 bases short and J 5 bases short, with 15 bases between. The CDR3 consists of 14 residues. CDR3 nucleotides: TGTGCCAGCAGCCCCACCCCAACGGGTACTGAAGCTTTCTTT. Its translation is CASSPTPTGTEAFF.

This clone occurred once. The chain recombines TRBV28 with TRBJ1-4; D not certain. The V end was cut by 6 bases, the J end by 8 bases, with 16 bases between. The germline V gene encodes CDR1 MDHEN and CDR2 SYDVKM. This CDR3 contains 14 residues. The DNA for the CDR3 is TGTGCCAGCAGCTCGAGGGTCCCTCGGGAAAAACTGTTTTTT. This encodes CASSSRVPREKLFF. Full variable domain (outside the CDR3, taken from reference TRBV28 and TRBJ1-4): DVKVTQSSRYLVKRTGEKVFLECVQDMDHENMFWYRQDPGLGLRLIYFSYDVKMKEKGDIPEGYSVSREKKERFSLILESASTNQTSMYLCASSSRVPREKLFFGSGTQLSVL.

The chain is built from TRBV19 and TRBJ1-5, with 10 bases fitting TRBD1. There are 15 residues in the CDR3. Germline V gene data show CDR1 as LNHDA and CDR2 as SQIVND (reference sequence). J gave up 7 bases and V 7 bases, and 10 bases lay outside the gene matches. The CDR3 DNA reads TGTGCCAGTAACGATATCGGGACAGGGGTCCAGCCCCAGCATTTT. Protein: CASNDIGTGVQPQHF. Filled out from reference TRBV19 and TRBJ1-5, the complete variable domain reads DGGITQSPKYLFRKEGQNVTLSCEQNLNHDAMYWYRQDPGQGLRLIYYSQIVNDFQKGDIAEGYSVSREKKESFPLTVTSAQKNPTAFYLCASNDIGTGVQPQHFGDGTRLSIL.

The V and J genes are TRBV4-2 and TRBJ1-3, with D possibly matching TRBD1 (5 bases). The V gene's germline CDR1 is LGHNA and CDR2 YNFKEQ. V lost 1 base and J 0 bases, leaving 10 bases between the germline ends. This CDR3 spans 16 amino acids. CDR3 sequence reads: CASSQVNQGSGNTIYF. CDR3 coding DNA: TGTGCCAGCAGCCAAGTCAACCAGGGCTCTGGAAACACCATATATTTT.

This clone was counted a few times. Here the CDR3 reads CASSLRYRGGGNQPQHF. DNA of the CDR3: TGCGCCAGCAGTCTCAGGTACAGGGGCGGCGGCAATCAGCCCCAGCATTTT. The chain joins TRBV4-3 to TRBJ1-5; 7 positions agree with TRBD1. With V trimmed by 6 bases and J by 2 bases, 13 bases remained unmatched. In germline, CDR1 is LGHNA, CDR2 YSLEER. This CDR3 comprises 17 residues.

V and J are TRBV9 and TRBJ2-7; 9 bases match TRBD1. After removal of 3 bases from V and 2 bases from J, the junction contained 6 bases not matched to a gene. CDR1 is SGDLS, CDR2 YYNGEE, per germline. This CDR3 is 15 amino acids long. CDR3 region: CASSAGQGSAYEQYF. In DNA form, the CDR3 reads TGTGCCAGCAGCGCGGGACAGGGATCTGCCTACGAGCAGTACTTC.

This clone was counted between two and nine times. The J gene is TRBJ2-7, the V gene TRBV7-9; no definite D call. From germline, CDR1 is SEHNR and CDR2 FQNEAQ (reference sequence). The CDR3 is 11 residues long. V lost 4 bases, J lost 3 bases, and 4 bases lay in between. Here the CDR3 DNA reads TGTGCCAGCAGCTCCAACTACGAGCAGTACTTC. It codes for CASSSNYEQYF.